A single sample gave rise to the 28 T cell receptor beta chains below, sequenced in a study of long-term antiretroviral therapy in people with HIV. Samples were assayed with immunoSEQ v3.0 at survey level. Clones were sequenced by immunoSEQ multiplex PCR, and TCRdb holds only the in-frame ones, with some missing. The table has more than 20,000 clones, 85% seen once. The sequenced sample was unsorted PBMCs, obtained 2.3 years after starting antiretroviral therapy. The receptors come from a man aged 40-49 years with HIV.

This clone came up a few times. V usage is TRBV4-1 and J usage is TRBJ1-6; D gene unclear. Trimming removed 5 bases from V and 1 base from J, with 21 bases in between. This CDR3 contains 19 residues. Germline CDR1 and CDR2: MGHRA and YSYEKL. In nucleotides, the CDR3 is TGCGCCAGCAGCTCCTGGCCCAAAGGGAAAAAGTCCTATAATTCACCCCTCCACTTT. Its protein product is CASSSWPKGKKSYNSPLHF.

The rearrangement uses TRBV28 and TRBJ2-1, with a possible D match to TRBD2 (5 bases). The germline CDR1 and CDR2 sequences are MDHEN and SYDVKM. CDR3 size: 13 residues. Trimming shortened V by 5 bases and J by 4 bases, and 9 bases separated the two germline ends. The CDR3 reads CASSSGIYNEQFF. The CDR3 DNA is TGTGCCAGCAGTAGCGGCATTTACAATGAGCAGTTCTTC.

V usage is TRBV6-5 and J usage is TRBJ1-2; the match to TRBD1 covers 9 bases. The germline CDR1 and CDR2 sequences are MNHEY and SVGAGI. The CDR3 totals 16 residues. The trim removed 2 bases at V and 2 bases at J, leaving 6 bases unmatched. The chain's CDR3 is CASSYGTGGYNYGYTF. Here the CDR3 DNA reads TGTGCCAGCAGTTACGGAACAGGGGGCTACAACTATGGCTACACCTTC.

The rearrangement links TRBV28 to TRBJ2-7; the D is unclear. V gave up 8 bases and J gave up 0 bases, with 11 bases separating them. The CDR3 sequence is 13 residues long. CDR1 and CDR2 from the germline V gene are MDHEN and SYDVKM. The CDR3 DNA is TGTGCCAGCCGACCGCCGAGCTCCTACGAGCAGTACTTC. This encodes CASRPPSSYEQYF. The full variable domain, in which reference TRBV28 and TRBJ2-7 provide the parts outside the CDR3, is DVKVTQSSRYLVKRTGEKVFLECVQDMDHENMFWYRQDPGLGLRLIYFSYDVKMKEKGDIPEGYSVSREKKERFSLILESASTNQTSMYLCASRPPSSYEQYFGPGTRLTVT.

The V call is TRBV6-6, the J call TRBJ1-5; possible D gene TRBD1, 6 bases. V shed 4 bases and J shed 6 bases, with 13 bases lying between them. Per the germline V gene, CDR1 is MNHNY and CDR2 is SVGAGI (reference sequence). This CDR3 is built from 14 residues. CDR3 protein: CASSWSGGGQPQHF. CDR3 DNA: TGTGCCAGCAGTTGGTCGGGAGGGGGTCAGCCCCAGCATTTT.

The V gene is TRBV11-2, the J gene TRBJ2-7; weak D call: TRBD1 (7 bases). This CDR3 is 16 amino acids long. Germline V gene data show CDR1 as SGHAT and CDR2 as FQNNGV. Trimming cost V 3 bases and J 5 bases, with 20 bases left between them. This chain's CDR3 is CASSFELLRGVNEQYF. CDR3 coding DNA: TGTGCCAGCAGCTTCGAATTACTCAGGGGGGTGAACGAGCAGTACTTC.

V is TRBV7-6 and J is TRBJ2-2; D is possibly TRBD2 (6 bases). V lost 4 bases, J lost 7 bases, and 13 bases lay in between. There are 14 residues in the CDR3. From germline, CDR1 is SGHVS and CDR2 FNYEAQ. The CDR3 DNA reads TGTGCCAGCAGCTCGGGACTCCTTCTCGGGGAGCTGTTTTTT. Translation: CASSSGLLLGELFF.

The gene calls are TRBV5-1 and TRBJ2-2; no firm D call. CDR3 length: 13 residues. Trimming removed 7 bases at V and 5 bases at J, with 12 bases between. Germline V gives CDR1 SGHRS, CDR2 YFSETQ. The CDR3 reads CASGSPRTGELFF. The CDR3 coding sequence is TGCGCCAGCGGTTCCCCTCGTACCGGGGAGCTGTTTTTT. The full variable domain, its missing parts supplied by reference TRBV5-1 and TRBJ2-2, is KAGVTQTPRYLIKTRGQQVTLSCSPISGHRSVSWYQQTPGQGLQFLFEYFSETQRNKGNFPGRFSGRQFSNSRSEMNVSTLELGDSALYLCASGSPRTGELFFGEGSRLTVL.

This clone was counted once. The V call is TRBV19, the J call TRBJ1-2; D unresolved. V lost 10 bases and J 1 base, leaving 13 bases between the germline ends. Germline V gene data show CDR1 as LNHDA and CDR2 as SQIVND (reference sequence). The length of the CDR3 is 13 residues. CDR3: CATSPGRNYGYTF. The CDR3 DNA sequence: TGTGCCACCTCTCCGGGCCGTAACTATGGCTACACCTTC.

This clone has a handful of counts. This rearrangement joins TRBV6-5 to TRBJ1-1; no clear D gene. Germline lookup yields CDR1 MNHEY and CDR2 SVGAGI. There are 14 residues in the CDR3. Deletions cut 7 bases from V and 1 base from J, with 13 bases between. The CDR3 DNA reads TGTGCCAGCATCTTGGCGGCCGGGAACACTGAAGCTTTCTTT. This codes for CASILAAGNTEAFF.

The chain combines TRBV7-6 with TRBJ1-1; perhaps TRBD1 as D (5 bases). The V gene lost 1 base and the J gene lost 7 bases, with 13 bases spanning the gap. This CDR3 spans 14 amino acids. Per germline, CDR1 SGHVS and CDR2 FNYEAQ. DNA for the CDR3: TGTGCCAGCAGCTTAGGTATTGGGGCCCATGAAGCTTTCTTT. Translating it yields CASSLGIGAHEAFF.

The V gene is TRBV28, the J gene TRBJ1-4; 7 bases are a match to TRBD1. The CDR3 is made up of 14 amino acids. Unmatched junction bases numbered 3, after V lost 4 bases and J lost 4 bases. Germline CDR1 MDHEN, CDR2 SYDVKM. CDR3 DNA: TGTGCCAGCAGTTGGGACAGCCGTAATGAAAAACTGTTTTTT. This gives the protein CASSWDSRNEKLFF.

For this clone: Germline is not matched at one junction end, which may reflect a read error. The V and J genes are TRBV6-1 and TRBJ1-2; tentatively, D is TRBD1 (5 bases). The germline gives CDR1 MNHNS, CDR2 SASEGT. The CDR3 contains 16 residues. The CDR3 here is CASREGDRLLYYGYTF. In DNA form, the CDR3 reads TGTGCCAGCAGGGAAGGAGACAGACTCCTTTACTATGGCTACACCTTC.

The CDR3 nucleotides read TGTGCCAGCAGCTTCCGGACAGGAAGCACAGATACGCAGTATTTT. This translates into CASSFRTGSTDTQYF. The chain joins TRBV5-6 to TRBJ2-3; 7 bases are a match to TRBD1. The germline gives CDR1 SGHDT, CDR2 YYEEEE. The CDR3 spans 15 residues. Trimming took 2 bases from V and 0 from J; bases not matched to a gene: 3.

The genes are TRBV7-2 and TRBJ2-3; 7 bases line up with TRBD2. J lost 4 bases, V lost 6 bases, and 7 bases had no gene match. Germline V CDR1 and CDR2: SGHTA, FQGNSA. The length of the CDR3 is 14 residues. Here the CDR3 reads CASRDGTNSDTQYF. CDR3 nucleotide sequence: TGTGCCAGCAGGGACGGGACTAACTCAGATACGCAGTATTTT.

The chain has TRBV6-1 and TRBJ1-1, with D possibly TRBD1 on 5 matching bases. Germline loops: CDR1 MNHNS, CDR2 SASEGT. Deletions cut 6 bases from V and 1 base from J, with 12 bases between. The CDR3 is 14 amino acids. For the CDR3, the DNA is TGTGCCAGCAGCCTTCAGGGCACGAACACTGAAGCTTTCTTT. Protein product: CASSLQGTNTEAFF.

The chain carries TRBV19 and TRBJ1-5, with 7 bases aligning to TRBD1. Germline values: CDR1 LNHDA, CDR2 SQIVND (reference sequence). CDR3 length equals 14 residues. J was trimmed by 1 base and V by 7 bases; bases with no gene match: 4. CDR3 sequence reads: CASTLQGSNQPQHF. The CDR3, as DNA: TGTGCCAGTACCCTACAGGGGAGCAATCAGCCCCAGCATTTT. The variable domain in full, completed from reference TRBV19 and TRBJ1-5, reads DGGITQSPKYLFRKEGQNVTLSCEQNLNHDAMYWYRQDPGQGLRLIYYSQIVNDFQKGDIAEGYSVSREKKESFPLTVTSAQKNPTAFYLCASTLQGSNQPQHFGDGTRLSIL.

J is TRBJ2-7 and V is TRBV28; 12 bases align to TRBD2. The CDR3 has 15 amino acids. In germline, CDR1 is MDHEN, CDR2 SYDVKM. The trim removed 6 bases at V and 3 bases at J, leaving 6 bases unmatched. This chain's CDR3 is CASSLGTSGLYEQYF. The CDR3 coding sequence is TGTGCCAGCAGCCTAGGGACTAGCGGGCTCTACGAGCAGTACTTC.

The chain has TRBV9 and TRBJ2-3; 7 bases agree with TRBD2. CDR3 length: 14 amino acids. J gave up 5 bases and V 4 bases, and 7 bases lay outside the gene matches. Germline CDR1 reads SGDLS; CDR2 reads YYNGEE. CDR3 residues: CASSSIAGGDTQYF. CDR3 nucleotides: TGTGCCAGCAGCAGCATAGCGGGTGGAGATACGCAGTATTTT.

The rearrangement uses TRBV7-9 and TRBJ1-1; the D gene is possibly TRBD1 (6 bases). The CDR3 is 13 amino acids. Trimming shortened V by 2 bases and J by 5 bases, and 9 bases separated the two germline ends. Germline assignment: CDR1 SEHNR and CDR2 FQNEAQ (reference sequence). DNA for the CDR3: TGTGCCAGCAGCTTACAGGGGTATACTGAAGCTTTCTTT. Protein sequence: CASSLQGYTEAFF.

The chain joins TRBV2 to TRBJ2-7; tentatively, D is TRBD1 (5 bases). Trimming cost V 8 bases and J 2 bases, with 7 bases left between them. The V gene's germline CDR1 is SNHLY and CDR2 FYNNEI. The CDR3 covers 11 residues. For the CDR3, the DNA is TGTGCCAGCGGGGCAGCCTACGAGCAGTACTTC. Translated: CASGAAYEQYF.

The chain carries TRBV6-1 and TRBJ1-5; 9 bases are a match to TRBD1. In germline, CDR1 is MNHNS, CDR2 SASEGT. The CDR3 runs to 16 residues. V was pared by 1 base and J by 0 bases, with 1 base of the junction left unmatched. In DNA form, the CDR3 reads TGTGCCAGCAGTGAAGTGGGACAGGGTAGCAATCAGCCCCAGCATTTT. This translates into CASSEVGQGSNQPQHF.

The rearrangement links TRBV5-6 to TRBJ2-7, with 8 positions matching TRBD2. Germline CDR1 is SGHDT and CDR2 is YYEEEE. The CDR3 loop spans 14 amino acids. Unmatched junction bases numbered 4, after V lost 1 base and J lost 4 bases. This CDR3 reads CASSLRLAMYEQYF. As DNA, the CDR3 is TGTGCCAGCAGCTTGAGACTAGCGATGTACGAGCAGTACTTC.

The CDR3, as DNA: TGTGCCAGCAGTTATCCCGGACTAGCGGGCACCTACAATGAGCAGTTCTTC. Translated, it gives CASSYPGLAGTYNEQFF. The rearrangement joins TRBV27 to TRBJ2-1; 11 bases agree with TRBD2. CDR1 and CDR2 (germline): MNHEY, SMNVEV (reference sequence). This CDR3 has 17 residues. The V and J ends lost 4 bases and 2 bases, in that order; junction bases with no gene match: 7.

This chain connects TRBV2 to TRBJ1-5; perhaps TRBD1 as D (6 bases). This CDR3 is built from 15 residues. In germline, CDR1 is SNHLY, CDR2 FYNNEI. V was cut by 5 bases and J by 7 bases, with 18 bases left in between. The CDR3 is CASSRRVGGGQPQHF. In nucleotides, the CDR3 is TGTGCCAGCAGTCGCCGGGTCGGGGGCGGACAGCCCCAGCATTTT.

The chain recombines TRBV6-1 with TRBJ1-2; D may be TRBD1 (5 bases). V shed 2 bases and J shed 8 bases, with 18 bases lying between them. This CDR3 is 15 amino acids long. CDR1 and CDR2 from the germline V gene are MNHNS and SASEGT. CDR3 DNA sequence: TGTGCCAGCAGTGAACTAGGACACGAAGGCCTCGGCTACACCTTC. This gives the protein CASSELGHEGLGYTF.

The CDR3 nucleotides are TGTGCCAGTAGTATAGACAGGGACGCCGAGCAGTACTTC. It codes for CASSIDRDAEQYF. The rearrangement uses TRBV19 and TRBJ2-7, with D perhaps matching TRBD1 or TRBD2 (5 bases each). The CDR3 runs to 13 residues. Germline V gene sequence: CDR1 LNHDA, CDR2 SQIVND (reference sequence). V was pared by 0 bases and J by 6 bases, with 9 bases between.

Concerning this clone: This sample includes further DNA sequences coding for the same CDR3. This chain connects TRBV5-1 to TRBJ1-1; D is possibly TRBD1 (5 bases). Germline V gene lookup returns CDR1 SGHRS and CDR2 YFSETQ. Trimming took 4 bases from V and 2 from J, leaving 12 bases between them. CDR3 length: 14 amino acids. The CDR3 loop reads CASSPGTGNTEAFF. The DNA for the CDR3 is TGCGCCAGCAGCCCCGGGACGGGAAACACTGAAGCTTTCTTT. Full variable domain (rest looked up from reference TRBV5-1 and TRBJ1-1): KAGVTQTPRYLIKTRGQQVTLSCSPISGHRSVSWYQQTPGQGLQFLFEYFSETQRNKGNFPGRFSGRQFSNSRSEMNVSTLELGDSALYLCASSPGTGNTEAFFGQGTRLTVV.